A selection of T cell receptor beta chains follows, all from one sample in a study of shared clonotypes between healthy human individuals. Produced via immunoSEQ multiplex PCR; TCRdb's table is partial and in-frame only. The data hold 2 million to 2.5 million clones, with about 95% observed a single time. What was sequenced was naive CD8+ T cells sorted from blood. Receptor source: a man aged 18 to 30 in good health. Each CDR3 is given with its conserved first and last residue. The D gene is left open where the match is weak. Some rows have no size entry. The others give once, few or many, or a class for an expanded clone.

v_gene	abundance	j_gene	d_gene	CDR3nt	CDR3aa
TRBV6-5	.	TRBJ1-6	TRBD1	TGTGCCAGCAGTTACAACAGGGGTTCACCCCTCCACTTT	CASSYNRGSPLHF
TRBV5-6	.	TRBJ2-4	.	TGTGCCAGCAGCTTCTCCAACCTTGAGGACATTCAGTACTTC	CASSFSNLEDIQYF
TRBV10-3	.	TRBJ2-5	.	TGTGCCATCAGCGCGTCACAGGGAGGAACCCAGTACTTC	CAISASQGGTQYF
TRBV7-9	.	TRBJ2-7	TRBD2	TGTGCCAGCAGCAGACTAGCGGGAGGGACCTACGAGCAGTACTTC	CASSRLAGGTYEQYF
TRBV29-1	.	TRBJ2-1	.	TGCAGCGTTGTGGAGAGCTCCTACAATGAGCAGTTCTTC	CSVVESSYNEQFF
TRBV28	.	TRBJ1-5	.	TGTGCCAGCAGTTTACGGCTGGCAGGGAGTCAGCCCCAGCATTTT	CASSLRLAGSQPQHF
TRBV5-1	.	TRBJ1-5	TRBD1	TGCGCCAGCAGCCAACCACCGGGACAGGGAGGCAATCAGCCCCAGCATTTT	CASSQPPGQGGNQPQHF
TRBV9	.	TRBJ2-7	TRBD1	TGTGCCAGCAGCGGAGACAGGGGGACCTACGAGCAGTACTTC	CASSGDRGTYEQYF
TRBV19	.	TRBJ2-1	.	TGTGCCAGTAGTATAGATCTGGAGGGCGACAATGAGCAGTTCTTC	CASSIDLEGDNEQFF
TRBV11-2	once	TRBJ2-5	TRBD1	TGTGCCAGCAGCCTATGGACAGGTCAAGAGACCCAGTACTTC	CASSLWTGQETQYF
TRBV27	once	TRBJ2-7	TRBD1	TGTGCCAGCAGTTCGTCTCAGGGGGAAACCTCCTACGAGCAGTACTTC	CASSSSQGETSYEQYF
TRBV5-1	.	TRBJ2-7	TRBD2	TGCGCCAGCAGCCCCCGGGGCCAGCGGGAGGCTGGAGAGCAGTACTTC	CASSPRGQREAGEQYF
TRBV5-5	.	TRBJ1-4	.	TGTGCCAGCAGCTTTCAGGGCCCCAATGAAAAACTGTTTTTT	CASSFQGPNEKLFF
TRBV6-5	.	TRBJ2-1	.	TGTGCCAGCAGTTACTGGGGGGCAGGGTCCCATGAGCAGTTCTTC	CASSYWGAGSHEQFF
TRBV4-2	.	TRBJ2-7	TRBD2	TGTGCCAGCAGCCACCAACCGGGACTAGCGACTTCCTACGAGCAGTACTTC	CASSHQPGLATSYEQYF
TRBV7-2	once	TRBJ2-7	TRBD2	TGTGCCAGCAGCTTAATGCCTAGCGGGGGGGCCTACGAGCAGTACTTC	CASSLMPSGGAYEQYF
TRBV14	.	TRBJ1-1	.	TGTGCCAGCAGCCAAACCCCCGGAGAGGGGAACACTGAAGCTTTCTTT	CASSQTPGEGNTEAFF
TRBV4-1	.	TRBJ2-7	TRBD1	TGCGCCAGCAGACCCCGGGACAGCGCCTACGAGCAGTACTTC	CASRPRDSAYEQYF
TRBV5-1	.	TRBJ1-5	TRBD1	TGCGCCAGCAGCTTCCGGGGACAGCCTCATCAGCCCCAGCATTTT	CASSFRGQPHQPQHF
TRBV5-4	.	TRBJ2-5	.	TGTGCCAGCAGCTTGGTGGAGGGCCAAGAGACCCAGTACTTC	CASSLVEGQETQYF